This TCR beta chain was captured in a study of T cell responses to AZD1222 COVID-19 vaccine. Findings of the study overall: Most donors were white British and more were female, and clonal diversity was possibly underestimated. At baseline, seropositivity was found in only 6 or 7 AZD1222 recipients. Without day 14 samples, only post-peak T cell repertoires were studied. Among spike-specific TCRs, nearly half reportedly target unmutated variant regions.

This clone came up once. What it binds is unknown. Method: immunoSEQ multiplex PCR; TCRdb's copy keeps in-frame clones and lacks some. In the table there are 100,000 to 150,000 clones, approximately 85% of which are singletons. This TCR was recovered from an adult who received the MenACWY meningococcal vaccine as a control. The sample here was peripheral blood, taken 28 days after the second dose of the MenACWY control vaccine.

DNA for the CDR3: TGCAGCGCCGAACAGGGGTACACCGGGGAGCTGTTTTTT. Translated: CSAEQGYTGELFF. The J gene is TRBJ2-2, the V gene TRBV29-1; 7 bases are shared with TRBD1. The V gene end was trimmed by 7 bases and the J gene end by 3 bases; junction bases not matched to a gene: 5. This CDR3 spans 13 amino acids. Germline V gene lookup returns CDR1 SQVTM and CDR2 ANQGSEA.